The 27 T cell receptor beta chains below come from one sample, sequenced in a study of post-analysis software for immune sequencing data. General study points: Relative to controls, patients had 4 or 5 TRBV segments at higher frequency, with TRBV5-6, TRBV5-1 and TRBV20-1 among these.

Sequencing libraries made from TCR beta cDNA carried unique molecular identifiers. TCRdb reanalysed the PCR reads using MiXCR and keeps one entry per CDR3 protein. The sample includes hundreds of thousands of distinct CDR3 sequences, roughly three fifths of them seen just once. Their antigens remain unidentified. Sequenced: blood. The source is a girl aged 2 to 10 with multiple sclerosis.

This chain joins TRBV20-1 and TRBJ1-2; maybe TRBD1 (5 bases). There are 13 residues in the CDR3. Germline V gives CDR1 DFQATT, CDR2 SNEGSKA (reference sequence). The ends were cut back, 3 bases at V and 7 bases at J, with 15 bases in the middle. In DNA, the CDR3 is TGCAGTGCTAGCAACTCGTGGCAGGGTGGCTACACCTTC. It specifies CSASNSWQGGYTF.

This chain uses TRBV7-2 with TRBJ2-1; TRBD1 agrees at 8 bases. Trimming at V came to 4 bases and at J to 8 bases, leaving 7 bases not matched to a gene. The CDR3 runs 14 residues. CDR1 and CDR2 (germline): SGHTA, FQGNSA. The CDR3 DNA is TGTGCCAGCAGCTACCGGGACAGGATAGATGAGCAGTTCTTC. It encodes CASSYRDRIDEQFF. The whole variable domain, remainder taken from reference TRBV7-2 and TRBJ2-1, is GAGVSQSPSNKVTEKGKDVELRCDPISGHTALYWYRQSLGQGLEFLIYFQGNSAPDKSGLPSDRFSAERTGGSVSTLTIQRTQQEDSAVYLCASSYRDRIDEQFFGPGTRLTVL.

Here the CDR3 reads CASSLTAGVGANYGYTF. CDR3 bases: TGTGCCAGCAGTTTAACGGCAGGGGTCGGGGCTAACTATGGCTACACCTTC. J is TRBJ1-2 and V is TRBV27; TRBD1 is a possible D gene (6 bases). The germline V gene encodes CDR1 MNHEY and CDR2 SMNVEV (reference sequence). The V end was cut by 2 bases, the J end by 0 bases, with 16 bases between. The CDR3 is 17 residues long.

This clonotype came up once. This chain links TRBV7-2 with TRBJ2-3; D may be TRBD2 (5 bases). The germline V gene has CDR1 SGHTA and CDR2 FQGNSA. The CDR3 has 16 residues. The V gene lost 1 base and the J gene lost 2 bases, with 13 bases spanning the gap. The CDR3 here is CASSLVGDTLTDTQYF. In DNA form, the CDR3 reads TGTGCCAGCAGCTTAGTGGGAGACACCCTCACAGATACGCAGTATTTT.

This sequence joins TRBV28 and TRBJ1-5; weak D call: TRBD1 (5 bases). Per the germline V gene, CDR1 is MDHEN and CDR2 is SYDVKM. The CDR3 is 14 residues long. V shed 10 bases and J shed 4 bases, with 17 bases lying between them. Here the CDR3 reads CATGGGEVNQPQHF. DNA of the CDR3: TGTGCCACTGGGGGAGGGGAGGTGAATCAGCCCCAGCATTTT.

The chain joins TRBV2 to TRBJ2-1; no reliable D call. V lost 6 bases and J lost 8, with 5 bases in between. This CDR3 has 10 amino acids. Germline values: CDR1 SNHLY, CDR2 FYNNEI. The CDR3 here is CASRDHEQFF. The CDR3 DNA reads as TGTGCCAGCAGGGACCATGAGCAGTTCTTC.

V usage is TRBV20-1 and J usage is TRBJ2-3; possible D gene TRBD2, 7 bases. The CDR3 runs 17 residues. Trimming took 1 base from V and 3 from J, leaving 20 bases between them. Per germline, CDR1 DFQATT and CDR2 SNEGSKA (reference sequence). The CDR3 sequence: CSARVFARGQATDTQYF. The CDR3 bases are TGCAGTGCTAGAGTTTTTGCGCGGGGGCAGGCGACAGATACGCAGTATTTT.

The chain joins TRBV29-1 to TRBJ1-5, with unresolved D. The CDR3 has 14 amino acids. The germline V gene has CDR1 SQVTM and CDR2 ANQGSEA. V was shortened by 4 bases and J by 3 bases, with 13 bases between the two germline ends. CDR3 sequence: CSVAMDSYNQPQHF. CDR3 nucleotide sequence: TGCAGCGTTGCTATGGATAGCTACAATCAGCCCCAGCATTTT.

The chain couples TRBV20-1 to TRBJ2-3; 8 nucleotides align to TRBD1. CDR3 length: 18 amino acids. Germline trimming cut 0 bases from V and 1 base from J; bases unmatched to any gene: 12. Germline CDR1 reads DFQATT; CDR2 reads SNEGSKA (reference sequence). CDR3: CSARDGAGTGFRTDTQYF. The CDR3 nucleotides read TGCAGTGCTAGAGATGGGGCGGGGACAGGATTTCGCACAGATACGCAGTATTTT.

This chain connects TRBV11-2 to TRBJ2-3; D is perhaps TRBD2 (5 bases). Per the germline V gene, CDR1 is SGHAT and CDR2 is FQNNGV. The CDR3 is 15 amino acids. V lost 2 bases to trimming and J lost 2 bases, with 11 bases between them. CDR3 region: CASSLISGPTDTQYF. Written as DNA, the CDR3 is TGTGCCAGCAGCTTAATCAGCGGCCCCACAGATACGCAGTATTTT.

This chain links TRBV2 with TRBJ2-2; D remains unclear. Trimming left V 2 bases short and J 5 bases short, with 6 bases between. This CDR3 spans 13 amino acids. Germline-derived CDR1 and CDR2 are SNHLY and FYNNEI. The CDR3: CASSERATGELFF. The CDR3 nucleotides are TGTGCCAGCAGTGAAAGGGCGACCGGGGAGCTGTTTTTT.

This chain joins TRBV12-3 or TRBV12-4 and TRBJ1-2; no clear D. The CDR3 totals 14 residues. Trimming stripped 7 bases from V and 2 bases from J, with 14 bases between. The CDR3 loop is CASNERRPNYGYTF. CDR3 DNA sequence: TGTGCCAGCAACGAGAGACGGCCGAACTATGGCTACACCTTC.

The table lists this clonotype with many counts. Its ends do not fully match the called genes, so a read error is possible. The genes are TRBV4-1 and TRBJ2-7, with D possibly matching TRBD1 (6 bases). The CDR3 is made up of 13 amino acids. CDR1 is MGHRA and CDR2 is YSYEKL in the germline V gene. The CDR3 nucleotides are TGTGCCAGCAGTCAGGACAGTTCCTACGAGCAGTACTTC. Residues: CASSQDSSYEQYF.

This chain uses TRBV20-1 with TRBJ2-7; TRBD2 might be the D (5 bases). Trimming left V 6 bases short and J 4 bases short, with 19 bases between. CDR3 size: 14 residues. The germline CDR1 and CDR2 sequences are DFQATT and SNEGSKA (reference sequence). The CDR3 DNA reads as TGCAGTGCCCCCCCTCGGGGTTCCACGTACGAGCAGTACTTC. Amino acid sequence: CSAPPRGSTYEQYF.

This chain joins TRBV2 and TRBJ1-1; TRBD1 aligns across 7 bases. Trimming cost V 5 bases and J 1 base; bases outside gene matches: 13. Germline-derived CDR1 and CDR2 are SNHLY and FYNNEI. CDR3 length equals 17 residues. The CDR3 DNA sequence: TGTGCCAGCAGTTTTAATTACAGGGGAAGGGGGAACACTGAAGCTTTCTTT. Amino acids: CASSFNYRGRGNTEAFF. The complete variable domain, with remaining parts taken from reference TRBV2 and TRBJ1-1, reads EPEVTQTPSHQVTQMGQEVILRCVPISNHLYFYWYRQILGQKVEFLVSFYNNEISEKSEIFDDQFSVERPDGSNFTLKIRSTKLEDSAMYFCASSFNYRGRGNTEAFFGQGTRLTVV.

The gene calls are TRBV7-2 and TRBJ2-4; the D gene is possibly TRBD1 (5 bases). The CDR3 covers 14 residues. V lost 1 base to trimming and J lost 3 bases, with 7 bases between them. Germline loops: CDR1 SGHTA, CDR2 FQGNSA. CDR3 coding DNA: TGTGCCAGCAGCTTAGTAGGACACAAAAACATTCAGTACTTC. It specifies CASSLVGHKNIQYF.

This clonotype was seen a few times. The rearrangement links TRBV7-6 to TRBJ2-7; 7 bases agree with TRBD2. The germline V gene has CDR1 SGHVS and CDR2 FNYEAQ. J gave up 5 bases and V 5 bases, and 12 bases lay outside the gene matches. This CDR3 is 15 amino acids long. CDR3 protein: CASSRRGGSINEQYF. As DNA, the CDR3 is TGTGCCAGCAGCCGCCGAGGCGGGAGTATAAACGAGCAGTACTTC. Using reference TRBV7-6 and TRBJ2-7 for the parts outside the CDR3, the full variable domain is GAGVSQSPRYKVTKRGQDVALRCDPISGHVSLYWYRQALGQGPEFLTYFNYEAQQDKSGLPNDRFSAERPEGSISTLTIQRTEQRDSAMYRCASSRRGGSINEQYFGPGTRLTVT.

The V gene is TRBV6-1, the J gene TRBJ2-7; 8 nucleotides line up with TRBD2. The CDR3 is 15 residues long. Trimming cost V 3 bases and J 2 bases; bases outside gene matches: 6. CDR1 is MNHNS, CDR2 SASEGT, per germline. Here the CDR3 DNA reads TGTGCCAGCAGTGACCCCGGGAGGGCCCCCTACGAGCAGTACTTC. It codes for CASSDPGRAPYEQYF.

The V and J genes are TRBV5-1 and TRBJ2-3; no clear D gene. The CDR3 has 17 amino acids. Germline V gives CDR1 SGHRS, CDR2 YFSETQ. With 0 bases removed from V and 0 bases from J, the gap between germline ends came to 14 bases. Written as DNA, the CDR3 is TGCGCCAGCAGCTTGGCAAGCCTCACCCCTAGCACAGATACGCAGTATTTT. Residues: CASSLASLTPSTDTQYF.

The chain carries TRBV7-2 and TRBJ2-4; the D is unclear. Trimming removed 5 bases at V and 13 bases at J, with 12 bases between. From germline, CDR1 is SGHTA and CDR2 FQGNSA. The CDR3 runs 11 residues. CDR3 nucleotide sequence: TGTGCCAGCAGCCCTGATACGAGGCAGTACTTC. Protein sequence: CASSPDTRQYF.

This clonotype was detected a few times. The chain couples TRBV6-2 or TRBV6-3 to TRBJ2-1; 9 nucleotides agree with TRBD1. Trimming took 2 bases from V and 6 from J; bases not matched to a gene: 2. CDR3 length: 14 amino acids. Germline-derived CDR1 and CDR2 are MNHEY and SVGEGT. The CDR3 DNA follows: TGTGCCAGCAGTTACGGGACAGGGCCCAATGAGCAGTTCTTC. Encoded protein: CASSYGTGPNEQFF.

The chain is built from TRBV10-3 and TRBJ2-1; the D gene is possibly TRBD1 (6 bases). Trimming removed 4 bases at V and 6 bases at J, with 16 bases between. The germline gives CDR1 ENHRY, CDR2 SYGVKD. This CDR3 contains 15 residues. The CDR3 coding sequence is TGTGCCATCAGTGCCCAAGATCAGGGGCGCAATGAGCAGTTCTTC. Its protein is CAISAQDQGRNEQFF.

This clonotype was seen a few times. CDR3 DNA: TGTGCCAGCAGCCAGGGACAGCGAAATACGCAGTATTTT. It codes for CASSQGQRNTQYF. The chain combines TRBV5-6 with TRBJ2-3, with TRBD1 matching over 7 bases. Unmatched junction bases numbered 6, after V lost 4 bases and J lost 7 bases. From germline, CDR1 is SGHDT and CDR2 YYEEEE. CDR3 size: 13 residues.

J is TRBJ2-4 and V is TRBV12-3 or TRBV12-4, with 8 positions matching TRBD1. The CDR3 runs to 15 residues. V lost 6 bases to trimming and J lost 8 bases; unmatched junction nucleotides: 12. This chain's CDR3 is CASRPRDRSMYIQYF. DNA of the CDR3: TGTGCCAGCAGACCCCGGGACAGGTCAATGTACATTCAGTACTTC.

This clonotype was observed many times. This chain joins TRBV29-1 and TRBJ2-7; no clear D. In germline, CDR1 is SQVTM, CDR2 ANQGSEA. The CDR3 has 12 residues. Deletions cut 1 base from V and 2 bases from J, with 6 bases between. This chain's CDR3 is CSVEVSPYEQYF. DNA of the CDR3: TGCAGCGTTGAAGTTTCTCCCTACGAGCAGTACTTC.

The rearrangement joins TRBV29-1 to TRBJ1-1, with 7 bases lining up with TRBD1. Trimming took 5 bases from V and 1 from J; bases not matched to a gene: 10. Germline-derived CDR1 and CDR2 are SQVTM and ANQGSEA. The CDR3 is made up of 15 amino acids. CDR3 sequence (DNA): TGCAGCGTTTCTAGCCGGGACAGACGGAACACTGAAGCTTTCTTT. Translated: CSVSSRDRRNTEAFF.

This clonotype was seen a handful of times. The V and J genes are TRBV5-1 and TRBJ2-5; tentatively, D is TRBD1 or TRBD2 (6 bases each). Germline V CDR1 and CDR2: SGHRS, YFSETQ. The CDR3 consists of 13 residues. The V gene lost 6 bases and the J gene lost 5 bases, with 14 bases spanning the gap. The CDR3 here is CASNFWGAETQYF. CDR3 DNA: TGCGCCAGCAACTTCTGGGGGGCCGAGACCCAGTACTTC.